A selection of T cell receptor beta chains follows, all from one sample in a study of blood T cell repertoires in COVID-19. Only in-frame clones appear in the TCRdb table, and some are missing; sequencing was by immunoSEQ multiplex PCR. This table has approximately 270,000 clones, roughly 85% appearing once. Sequenced sample: PBMCs or T cells enriched from blood (not recorded which). The receptors here all came from a woman aged 50 to 60 who had recovered from COVID-19. The CDR3 runs from the conserved cysteine through the conserved F or W. Each record gives: V gene, clone size, D gene, J gene, CDR3 protein, CDR3 DNA. The D gene is left open where the match is weak. For some rows the clone size is stated as once, few or many, or as a class when expanded; others skip it.

TRBV12-3/TRBV12-4	.	.	TRBJ2-7	CASSLGGNYEQYF	TGTGCCAGCAGTTTGGGGGGAAACTACGAGCAGTACTTC
TRBV10-2	.	.	TRBJ2-1	CASSEVETGNEQFF	TGCGCCAGCAGTGAAGTTGAGACAGGCAATGAGCAGTTCTTC
TRBV4-1	.	.	TRBJ1-2	CASSIDSTNYGYTF	TGCGCCAGCAGCATCGACAGTACTAACTATGGCTACACCTTC
TRBV5-1	.	.	TRBJ1-4	CASSLDIPTNEKLFF	TGCGCCAGCAGCTTGGACATTCCAACTAATGAAAAACTGTTTTTT
TRBV20-1	.	.	TRBJ2-1	CSASLDNEQFF	TGCAGTGCTAGCCTAGACAATGAGCAGTTCTTC
TRBV6-1	.	TRBD2	TRBJ2-7	CASSEWTSGYEQYF	TGTGCCAGCAGTGAATGGACTAGCGGCTACGAGCAGTACTTC
TRBV28	.	TRBD1	TRBJ1-1	CASRTQGAEAFF	TGTGCCAGCAGGACACAGGGGGCTGAAGCTTTCTTT
TRBV6-5	.	.	TRBJ1-2	CASSSPFKTGYGYTF	TGTGCCAGCAGTTCACCCTTTAAAACCGGCTATGGCTACACCTTC
TRBV7-6	.	.	TRBJ2-1	CASSLVETGIATEQFF	TGTGCCAGCAGCTTAGTTGAAACAGGGATCGCCACTGAGCAGTTCTTC
TRBV6-2/TRBV6-3	.	TRBD1	TRBJ1-2	CASSYLLDRSGYTF	TGTGCCAGCAGTTACTTATTGGACAGGAGCGGCTACACCTTC
TRBV28	.	TRBD2	TRBJ2-1	CASSIPLAGVNNEQFF	TGTGCCAGCAGTATACCGCTAGCGGGAGTAAATAATGAGCAGTTCTTC
TRBV3-1/TRBV3-2	few	.	TRBJ2-3	CASSQYSGGSTDTQYF	TGTGCCAGCAGCCAGTACAGTGGCGGGAGCACAGATACGCAGTATTTT
TRBV19	.	TRBD1	TRBJ1-6	CASSFGQGWSPLHF	TGTGCCAGTAGTTTCGGACAGGGATGGTCACCCCTCCACTTT
TRBV12-5	.	TRBD1	TRBJ1-1	CATKAPTGGGYTEAFF	TGTGCTACAAAGGCCCCGACAGGGGGAGGGTACACTGAAGCTTTCTTT
TRBV7-9	.	TRBD1	TRBJ1-1	CASSLVNRGNTEAFF	TGTGCCAGCAGCTTAGTTAACAGGGGCAACACTGAAGCTTTCTTT
TRBV28	.	.	TRBJ2-7	CASCSPKIRTSPYEQYF	TGTGCCAGCTGTTCCCCCAAAATCAGGACTTCCCCCTACGAGCAGTACTTC
TRBV7-9	once	.	TRBJ1-2	CASSLGAGTNYGYTF	TGTGCCAGCAGCTTAGGGGCAGGGACTAACTATGGCTACACCTTC
TRBV7-9	.	TRBD2	TRBJ2-7	CASSLGAGGPSEQYF	TGTGCCAGCAGCTTAGGAGCGGGAGGGCCGAGCGAGCAGTACTTC
TRBV7-8	.	TRBD1	TRBJ1-2	CASSLGPGQGNYGYTF	TGTGCCAGCAGCTTAGGACCGGGACAGGGGAACTATGGCTACACCTTC
TRBV7-2	.	TRBD2	TRBJ2-3	CASSLGLAPEHTQYF	TGTGCCAGCAGCTTGGGACTAGCACCCGAGCATACGCAGTATTTT
TRBV11-1	.	.	TRBJ1-1	CASSLGGKGTEAFF	TGTGCCAGCAGCTTGGGGGGAAAGGGCACTGAAGCTTTCTTT
TRBV13	.	.	TRBJ1-6	CASKGAANSPLHF	TGTGCCTCCAAAGGGGCCGCAAATTCACCCCTCCACTTT
TRBV2	.	TRBD2	TRBJ2-4	CASGPLRSAGEANIQYF	TGTGCCAGCGGTCCCCTCCGGAGCGCGGGAGAGGCGAACATTCAGTACTTC
TRBV27	.	.	TRBJ2-6	CASSAYSGANVLTF	TGTGCCAGCAGTGCGTACTCTGGGGCCAACGTCCTGACTTTC
TRBV29-1	.	TRBD1	TRBJ2-7	CSVKTGDYEQYF	TGCAGCGTTAAGACAGGGGATTACGAGCAGTACTTC
TRBV5-4	.	TRBD2	TRBJ2-3	CASSPGGRVKDTQYF	TGTGCCAGCAGCCCAGGTGGGAGGGTTAAAGATACGCAGTATTTT
TRBV5-1	few	.	TRBJ1-1	CASSLDDSLAAFF	TGCGCCAGCAGCTTGGACGACAGTCTAGCGGCTTTCTTT
TRBV7-2	.	TRBD2	TRBJ2-7	CASSLGELAGGWEQYF	TGTGCCAGCAGCTTAGGGGAACTAGCGGGAGGGTGGGAGCAGTACTTC
TRBV7-2	.	TRBD1	TRBJ2-7	CASSLDSGTGGYEQYF	TGTGCCAGCAGCTTAGATTCCGGGACAGGGGGCTACGAGCAGTACTTC
TRBV25-1	.	TRBD2	TRBJ2-1	CASSESGSIYEQFF	TGTGCCAGCAGTGAGAGCGGGAGTATCTATGAGCAGTTCTTC
TRBV27	.	TRBD1	TRBJ2-7	CASSALTGGLSSYEQYF	TGTGCCAGCAGTGCCCTCACAGGGGGCTTAAGCTCCTACGAGCAGTACTTC
TRBV3-1/TRBV3-2	.	.	TRBJ2-7	CASSTARSYEQYF	TGTGCCAGCAGCACTGCCCGCTCCTACGAGCAGTACTTC
TRBV7-6	.	.	TRBJ1-1	CASSSSGGYTEAFF	TGTGCCAGCAGCTCATCGGGGGGGTACACTGAAGCTTTCTTT
TRBV5-1	.	TRBD1	TRBJ1-2	CASSPTGQGNRNYGYTF	TGCGCCAGCAGCCCCACCGGACAGGGCAATAGGAACTATGGCTACACCTTC
TRBV9	.	TRBD1	TRBJ1-3	CASNTRGQGNTIYF	TGTGCCAGCAACACGAGGGGACAGGGAAACACCATATATTTT